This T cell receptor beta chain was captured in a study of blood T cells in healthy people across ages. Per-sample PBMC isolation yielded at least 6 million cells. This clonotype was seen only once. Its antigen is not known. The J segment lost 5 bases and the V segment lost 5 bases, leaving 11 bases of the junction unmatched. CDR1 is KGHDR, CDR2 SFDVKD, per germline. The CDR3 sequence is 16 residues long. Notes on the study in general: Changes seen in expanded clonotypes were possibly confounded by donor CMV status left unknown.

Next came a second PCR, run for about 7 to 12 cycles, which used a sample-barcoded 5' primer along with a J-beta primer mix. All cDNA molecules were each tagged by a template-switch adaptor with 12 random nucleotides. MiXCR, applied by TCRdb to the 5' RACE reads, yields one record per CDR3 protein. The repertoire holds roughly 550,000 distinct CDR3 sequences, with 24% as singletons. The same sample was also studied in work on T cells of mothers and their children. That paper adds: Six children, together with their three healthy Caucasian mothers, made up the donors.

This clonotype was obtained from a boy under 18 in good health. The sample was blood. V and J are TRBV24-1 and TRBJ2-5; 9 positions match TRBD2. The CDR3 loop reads CATSAGNSGSWETQYF. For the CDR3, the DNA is TGTGCCACCAGTGCTGGGAATAGCGGGAGTTGGGAGACCCAGTACTTC.